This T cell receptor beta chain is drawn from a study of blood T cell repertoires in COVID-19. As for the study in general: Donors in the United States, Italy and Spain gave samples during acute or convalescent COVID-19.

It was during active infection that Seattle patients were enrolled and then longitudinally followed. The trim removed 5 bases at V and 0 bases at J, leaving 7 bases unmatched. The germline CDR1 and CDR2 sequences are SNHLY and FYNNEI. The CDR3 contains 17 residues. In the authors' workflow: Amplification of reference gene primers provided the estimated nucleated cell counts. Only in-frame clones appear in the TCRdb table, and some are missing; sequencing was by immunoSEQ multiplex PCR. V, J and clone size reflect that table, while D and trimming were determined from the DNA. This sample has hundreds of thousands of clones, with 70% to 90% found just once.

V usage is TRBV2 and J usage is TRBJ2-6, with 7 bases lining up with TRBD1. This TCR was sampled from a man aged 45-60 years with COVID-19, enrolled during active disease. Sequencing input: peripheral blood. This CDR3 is CASSRQGLSSGANVLTF. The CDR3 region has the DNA TGTGCCAGCAGTCGACAGGGCCTAAGCTCTGGGGCCAACGTCCTGACTTTC.